The 27 T cell receptor beta chains below were found in one sample sequenced in a study of early T cells in non-severe SARS-CoV-2 infection. TCRdb analysed the 5' RACE reads with MiXCR anew, one entry per CDR3 protein. The repertoire includes around 53,000 distinct CDR3 sequences, 12% of them detected once, and 2.5% to 3% sits in the top ten. This specimen consisted of whole blood, obtained at baseline. The receptors come from an adult who was a healthcare worker with PCR-confirmed SARS-CoV-2 infection or an uninfected control (not recorded which).

This clonotype was detected only a few times. This rearrangement joins TRBV28 to TRBJ1-1, with TRBD1 as a possible D gene (5 bases). The CDR3 has 17 residues. The V end was cut by 4 bases, the J end by 0 bases, with 18 bases between. CDR1 and CDR2 from the germline V gene are MDHEN and SYDVKM. DNA for the CDR3: TGTGCCAGCAGTTCCCCGGGGGGGGTCAGGATGAACACTGAAGCTTTCTTT. This codes for CASSSPGGVRMNTEAFF.

J is TRBJ1-1 and V is TRBV9; weak D call: TRBD1 (5 bases). Trimming removed 4 bases at V and 3 bases at J, with 16 bases between. The V gene's germline CDR1 is SGDLS and CDR2 YYNGEE. This CDR3 spans 15 amino acids. CDR3 loop: CASSPDGGKDTEAFF. The CDR3 nucleotides are TGTGCCAGCAGCCCCGACGGGGGAAAGGACACTGAAGCTTTCTTT.

The table lists this clonotype with many counts. The rearrangement uses TRBV28 and TRBJ2-7, with D possibly TRBD1 on 5 matching bases. This CDR3 is 14 amino acids long. V lost 3 bases and J lost 2, with 11 bases in between. Germline CDR1 MDHEN, CDR2 SYDVKM. The CDR3 DNA reads TGTGCCAGCAGTTTGGGGCACTCCCCCTACGAGCAGTACTTC. This encodes CASSLGHSPYEQYF.

This clonotype has a handful of counts. V gene TRBV7-9 combines with J gene TRBJ2-7; TRBD1 is a possible D gene (5 bases). Trimming shortened V by 6 bases and J by 5 bases, and 11 bases separated the two germline ends. Germline V gene lookup returns CDR1 SEHNR and CDR2 FQNEAQ (reference sequence). The length of the CDR3 is 12 residues. CDR3 nucleotides: TGTGCCAGCAGATCTCAAGGGGACGAGCAGTACTTC. Translating gives CASRSQGDEQYF.

This clonotype was seen many times. This sequence joins TRBV19 and TRBJ2-3; possible D gene TRBD2, 5 bases. The CDR3 loop spans 14 amino acids. Germline V gene lookup returns CDR1 LNHDA and CDR2 SQIVND (reference sequence). Trimming left V 5 bases short and J 2 bases short, with 11 bases between. CDR3 sequence: CASSGGINTDTQYF. CDR3 nucleotides: TGTGCCAGTAGTGGAGGTATCAACACAGATACGCAGTATTTT.

This clonotype was counted a few times. The rearrangement links TRBV18 to TRBJ1-2, with 9 positions matching TRBD1. Losses at the gene ends were 3 bases for V and 1 base for J; bases not matched to a gene: 3. This CDR3 is 15 amino acids long. Germline CDR1 is KGHSH and CDR2 is LQKENI. The CDR3 spells CASSPGQGFNYGYTF. Written as DNA, the CDR3 is TGTGCCAGCTCACCTGGACAGGGGTTTAACTATGGCTACACCTTC.

The chain links TRBV5-1 to TRBJ1-5; possibly TRBD1 for D (5 bases). Trimming shortened V by 0 bases and J by 3 bases, and 10 bases separated the two germline ends. This CDR3 is built from 15 residues. The germline CDR1 and CDR2 sequences are SGHRS and YFSETQ. The DNA of the CDR3 is TGCGCCAGCAGCTTGGACGGGGCCAACAATCAGCCCCAGCATTTT. Protein product: CASSLDGANNQPQHF.

The chain has TRBV10-2 and TRBJ2-2; D gene uncertain. V lost 3 bases, J lost 4 bases, and 6 bases lay in between. The CDR3 sequence is 13 residues long. Germline CDR1 is WSHSY and CDR2 is SAAADI. The CDR3 region has the DNA TGCGCCAGCAGTGACACCCTCACCGGGGAGCTGTTTTTT. Its protein product is CASSDTLTGELFF.

Ten or more counts support this clonotype. The CDR3 loop is CASTGELNRGAFF. DNA of the CDR3: TGTGCCAGCACCGGGGAACTTAACCGGGGAGCTTTCTTT. This rearrangement joins TRBV2 to TRBJ1-1; D is undetermined. Trimming cost V 7 bases and J 10 bases, with 19 bases left between them. Germline lookup yields CDR1 SNHLY and CDR2 FYNNEI. The CDR3 covers 13 residues.

A few counts support this clonotype. The chain links TRBV5-1 to TRBJ2-1; 12 bases are shared with TRBD2. V lost 1 base and J lost 6; bases outside the gene matches: 14. From germline, CDR1 is SGHRS and CDR2 YFSETQ. The CDR3 has 19 residues. The CDR3 nucleotides are TGCGCCAGCAGCTTGCAGGGGCTAGCGGGAGGGCCGGTAGGCAATGAGCAGTTCTTC. Translation gives CASSLQGLAGGPVGNEQFF.

This rearrangement joins TRBV6-5 to TRBJ1-4; 8 bases fit TRBD1. CDR1 is MNHEY and CDR2 is SVGAGI in the germline V gene. V gave up 6 bases and J gave up 7 bases; unmatched junction bases: 13. The CDR3 covers 16 residues. Here the CDR3 reads CASRPNRGNVGEKLFF. The CDR3 bases are TGTGCCAGCAGACCTAACAGGGGGAACGTAGGTGAAAAACTGTTTTTT.

The V call is TRBV6-6, the J call TRBJ2-7, with D hard to call. The germline CDR1 and CDR2 sequences are MNHNY and SVGAGI (reference sequence). The V and J ends lost 5 bases and 0 bases respectively, with 8 bases between them. The CDR3 is 13 residues long. CDR3 nucleotide sequence: TGTGCCAGCAGTCGCTCTAACTCCTACGAGCAGTACTTC. As protein: CASSRSNSYEQYF.

J is TRBJ2-7 and V is TRBV13; 11 bases agree with TRBD2. Germline-derived CDR1 and CDR2 are PRHDT and FYEKMQ (reference sequence). The CDR3 extends over 14 amino acids. Trimming cost V 5 bases and J 4 bases; bases outside gene matches: 4. The CDR3: CASSPGLAEYEQYF. CDR3 coding DNA: TGTGCCAGCAGCCCGGGACTAGCGGAGTACGAGCAGTACTTC.

This clonotype was detected many times. The V call is TRBV9, the J call TRBJ2-7, with a possible D match to TRBD2 (6 bases). This CDR3 comprises 14 residues. CDR1 and CDR2 from the germline V gene are SGDLS and YYNGEE. Trimming pared 4 bases from V and 6 bases from J, leaving 17 bases between. CDR3 DNA: TGTGCCAGCAGCCCAGACGGGGGTGCGACCGAGCAGTACTTC. Translating it yields CASSPDGGATEQYF. Filled out from reference TRBV9 and TRBJ2-7, the complete variable domain reads DSGVTQTPKHLITATGQRVTLRCSPRSGDLSVYWYQQSLDQGLQFLIQYYNGEERAKGNILERFSAQQFPDLHSELNLSSLELGDSALYFCASSPDGGATEQYFGPGTRLTVT.

At least ten counts were recorded for this clonotype. The rearrangement joins TRBV7-3 to TRBJ2-7, with D possibly TRBD1 on 6 matching bases. CDR3 length equals 15 residues. CDR1 SGHTA and CDR2 FQGTGA come from the germline V gene. The V and J ends lost 2 bases and 2 bases respectively, with 13 bases between them. The CDR3 protein is CASSLDGTRTYEQYF. The CDR3 DNA follows: TGTGCCAGCAGCTTAGATGGGACACGGACCTACGAGCAGTACTTC.

The table lists this clonotype with many counts. The rearrangement joins TRBV11-2 to TRBJ2-1, with D perhaps TRBD1 (6 bases). V was clipped by 1 base and J by 0 bases, with 10 bases between them. There are 16 residues in the CDR3. Germline CDR1 and CDR2: SGHAT and FQNNGV. The CDR3 here is CASSLGGHSSYNEQFF. The CDR3 DNA follows: TGTGCCAGCAGCTTAGGGGGGCACAGCTCCTACAATGAGCAGTTCTTC. Together with reference TRBV11-2 and TRBJ2-1, the CDR3 gives the full variable domain: EAGVAQSPRYKIIEKRQSVAFWCNPISGHATLYWYQQILGQGPKLLIQFQNNGVVDDSQLPKDRFSAERLKGVDSTLKIQPAKLEDSAVYLCASSLGGHSSYNEQFFGPGTRLTVL.

V and J are TRBV12-3 or TRBV12-4 and TRBJ2-4; TRBD1 is a possible D gene (6 bases). Deletions cut 6 bases from V and 0 bases from J, with 12 bases between. CDR3 size: 15 residues. Here the CDR3 DNA reads TGTGCCAGCAGGGAGGACAGTCTAGCCAAAAACATTCAGTACTTC. Amino acid sequence: CASREDSLAKNIQYF.

This clonotype has a count of ten or more. The V call is TRBV28, the J call TRBJ2-3; D tentatively reads TRBD1 or TRBD2 (6 bases each). The CDR3 is 18 amino acids. Germline V gene data show CDR1 as MDHEN and CDR2 as SYDVKM. V was shortened by 6 bases and J by 2 bases, with 24 bases between the two germline ends. The CDR3, as DNA: TGTGCCAGCAGAACTCCGGGACTTGATGTGGGGGCCACAGATACGCAGTATTTT. Residues: CASRTPGLDVGATDTQYF.

The rearrangement uses TRBV11-2 and TRBJ1-2; D ambiguous. This CDR3 is built from 15 residues. The germline V gene has CDR1 SGHAT and CDR2 FQNNGV. The V gene lost 4 bases and the J gene lost 4 bases, with 16 bases spanning the gap. Written as DNA, the CDR3 is TGTGCCAGCAGCTCCTCCACGTCTCGGGTCTATGGCTACACCTTC. It specifies CASSSSTSRVYGYTF.

The chain links TRBV9 to TRBJ2-7, with 10 bases identical to TRBD2. V lost 0 bases and J lost 3; bases outside the gene matches: 9. Germline-derived CDR1 and CDR2 are SGDLS and YYNGEE. The CDR3 contains 17 residues. The CDR3 reads CASSVGDLLAGYYEQYF. The CDR3 DNA reads as TGTGCCAGCAGCGTAGGGGATCTACTAGCGGGATACTACGAGCAGTACTTC.

In its sample, this clonotype was seen a few times. CDR3 protein: CASSYYSTGELFF. Here the CDR3 DNA reads TGTGCCAGCAGTTACTATTCTACCGGGGAGCTGTTTTTT. The chain combines TRBV6-5 with TRBJ2-2; D unclear. The ends were cut back, 1 base at V and 5 bases at J, with 5 bases in the middle. Germline-derived CDR1 and CDR2 are MNHEY and SVGAGI. This CDR3 is built from 13 residues.

The rearrangement uses TRBV7-2 and TRBJ2-6; D call uncertain. Germline loops: CDR1 SGHTA, CDR2 FQGNSA. The CDR3 sequence is 15 residues long. Trimming stripped 3 bases from V and 4 bases from J, with 10 bases between. CDR3 in amino acids: CASSFYLAGANVLTF. Here the CDR3 DNA reads TGTGCCAGCAGCTTTTATTTGGCAGGGGCCAACGTCCTGACTTTC.

The V and J genes are TRBV10-2 and TRBJ2-1; D gene ambiguous. Germline CDR1 is WSHSY and CDR2 is SAAADI. The CDR3 has 14 residues. V shed 2 bases and J shed 5 bases, with 10 bases lying between them. CDR3 nucleotides: TGCGCCAGCAGTGAGGTCGGCAGGAACAATGAGCAGTTCTTC. Translated, it gives CASSEVGRNNEQFF.

This sequence joins TRBV4-2 and TRBJ2-3; 7 bases agree with TRBD2. Germline trimming cut 3 bases from V and 1 base from J; bases unmatched to any gene: 10. The CDR3 covers 17 residues. CDR1 and CDR2 from the germline V gene are LGHNA and YNFKEQ. The CDR3 here is CASSQGGDSGRTDTQYF. In DNA form, the CDR3 reads TGTGCCAGCAGCCAGGGGGGGGACTCGGGACGCACAGATACGCAGTATTTT.

This clonotype was counted ten times or more. The chain joins TRBV3-1 to TRBJ1-4; 7 bases are a match to TRBD1. This CDR3 has 15 residues. CDR1 and CDR2 (germline): LGHDT, YNNKEL (reference sequence). J gave up 8 bases and V 3 bases, and 9 bases lay outside the gene matches. Written as DNA, the CDR3 is TGTGCCAGCAGCCATATAACAGGGGAAGGCGAAAAACTGTTTTTT. Protein: CASSHITGEGEKLFF.

This clonotype occurred many times. The genes are TRBV7-9 and TRBJ1-1; the D gene is possibly TRBD1 (6 bases). Germline CDR1 is SEHNR and CDR2 is FQNEAQ (reference sequence). Trimming shortened V by 11 bases and J by 4 bases, and 14 bases separated the two germline ends. The CDR3 sequence is 12 residues long. The CDR3 sequence: CAGVTGATEAFF. In nucleotides, the CDR3 is TGTGCCGGTGTGACAGGAGCCACTGAAGCTTTCTTT.

The rearrangement joins TRBV18 to TRBJ2-1; TRBD2 is a possible D gene (6 bases). This CDR3 is built from 18 residues. Germline V lookup: CDR1 KGHSH, CDR2 LQKENI. The ends were cut back, 1 base at V and 0 bases at J, with 16 bases in the middle. CDR3: CASSPLQGSGSSYNEQFF. The DNA for the CDR3 is TGTGCCAGCTCACCACTTCAGGGTAGCGGAAGCTCCTACAATGAGCAGTTCTTC.